The source of this TCR beta chain is a study of blood T cell repertoires in COVID-19. Study information: Samples taken during acute and convalescent COVID-19 were collected in the United States, Italy and Spain.

Assay: immunoSEQ multiplex PCR; the TCRdb copy retains only in-frame clones and omits some. The sample gives approximately 140,000 clones, around nine tenths of which show up once; over 9.5% is in the top ten. CDR3 length equals 14 residues. Germline CDR1 is MNHEY and CDR2 is SVGAGI. V lost 6 bases and J lost 0; bases outside the gene matches: 4. Sequencing was done on a sample of peripheral blood. The chain links TRBV6-5 to TRBJ2-7; TRBD1 matches at 8 bases. The receptor was derived from a man over 45 with active or convalescent COVID-19. The CDR3 region has the DNA TGTGCCAGCAGGCGAGGACAGGGCTCCTACGAGCAGTACTTC. Protein product: CASRRGQGSYEQYF.